These 15 T cell receptor beta chains were all obtained from the same sample, sequenced in a study of T cells after posttransplantation cyclophosphamide. A marrow graft followed busulfan-fludarabine conditioning, with cyclophosphamide on days +3 and +4. Using immunoSEQ multiplex PCR, the repertoire was profiled, and TCRdb retains in-frame clones only, with some absent. The sample has over 10,000 clones, none seen only once. The sequencing used PBMCs, collected after allogeneic stem cell transplant with posttransplant cyclophosphamide. The receptor source for this set is a female patient in her thirties or forties who received an allogeneic stem cell transplant from a related donor, was CMV-positive, and had acute GVHD only. A subset of T cells may come from the graft donor.

This clone was found a few times. This sequence joins TRBV9 and TRBJ2-3, with 8 nucleotides matching TRBD2. Germline CDR1 is SGDLS and CDR2 is YYNGEE. Trimming at V came to 3 bases and at J to 1 base, leaving 4 bases not matched to a gene. The CDR3 runs 15 residues. The CDR3 protein is CASSAISGGTDTQYF. For the CDR3, the DNA is TGTGCCAGCAGCGCCATTAGCGGGGGCACAGATACGCAGTATTTT.

The chain combines TRBV7-8 with TRBJ2-6; 7 positions agree with TRBD1. Germline trimming cut 0 bases from V and 0 bases from J; bases unmatched to any gene: 8. CDR1 is SGHVS, CDR2 FQNEAQ, per germline. This CDR3 has 19 residues. CDR3 sequence: CASSLAAGSGGSGANVLTF. In nucleotides, the CDR3 is TGTGCCAGCAGCTTAGCGGCGGGCTCAGGGGGCTCTGGGGCCAACGTCCTGACTTTC.

This clone was seen ten or more times. V gene TRBV4-3 combines with J gene TRBJ2-2, with 15 bases fitting TRBD2. Germline assignment: CDR1 LGHNA and CDR2 YSLEER. The CDR3 extends over 19 amino acids. V lost 4 bases and J lost 6; bases outside the gene matches: 12. The CDR3 sequence is CASSRWGLAGGVSPGELFF. The CDR3 DNA sequence: TGCGCCAGCAGCCGATGGGGACTAGCGGGAGGCGTGTCGCCCGGGGAGCTGTTTTTT.

This clone was found many times. The rearrangement uses TRBV5-1 and TRBJ2-1; 9 bases are a match to TRBD1. This CDR3 has 14 residues. The V gene end was trimmed by 4 bases and the J gene end by 6 bases; junction bases not matched to a gene: 5. Looked up from germline, CDR1 is SGHRS and CDR2 is YFSETQ. The CDR3 protein is CASSPWTGVNEQFF. As DNA, the CDR3 is TGCGCCAGCAGCCCATGGACAGGGGTCAATGAGCAGTTCTTC.

This clone was recorded many times. The genes are TRBV7-2 and TRBJ1-5, with D possibly matching TRBD1 (6 bases). Germline lookup yields CDR1 SGHTA and CDR2 FQGNSA. CDR3 size: 15 residues. Trimming stripped 1 base from V and 3 bases from J, with 10 bases between. The CDR3 region is CASSLGTVNNQPQHF. CDR3 coding DNA: TGTGCCAGCAGCTTAGGGACAGTTAACAATCAGCCCCAGCATTTT.

The sample holds many counts of this clone. This sequence joins TRBV28 and TRBJ1-5; tentative D call: TRBD1 (5 bases). The germline V gene encodes CDR1 MDHEN and CDR2 SYDVKM. This CDR3 spans 15 amino acids. V lost 5 bases and J 3 bases, leaving 14 bases between the germline ends. CDR3 region: CASSLPDRLNQPQHF. CDR3 DNA sequence: TGTGCCAGCAGTCTGCCCGACAGACTCAATCAGCCCCAGCATTTT.

This clone was detected many times. V is TRBV11-2 and J is TRBJ2-1; the D is unclear. CDR1 is SGHAT and CDR2 is FQNNGV in the germline V gene. The CDR3 consists of 13 residues. V lost 1 base, J lost 8 bases, and 9 bases lay in between. Here the CDR3 reads CASSLAEPHEQFF. CDR3 bases: TGTGCCAGCAGCTTAGCAGAACCCCATGAGCAGTTCTTC. The variable domain in full, completed from reference TRBV11-2 and TRBJ2-1, reads EAGVAQSPRYKIIEKRQSVAFWCNPISGHATLYWYQQILGQGPKLLIQFQNNGVVDDSQLPKDRFSAERLKGVDSTLKIQPAKLEDSAVYLCASSLAEPHEQFFGPGTRLTVL.

The chain recombines TRBV12-5 with TRBJ2-1; possibly TRBD2 for D (6 bases). There are 16 residues in the CDR3. Trimming cost V 0 bases and J 2 bases, with 11 bases left between them. Germline CDR1 is LGHNT and CDR2 is FRNRAP. The CDR3 nucleotides read TGTGCTAGTGGTTTGGTACGGGGGAGGACCTACAATGAGCAGTTCTTC. This gives the protein CASGLVRGRTYNEQFF.

This clone was seen many times. The chain carries TRBV4-1 and TRBJ2-7, with 9 bases lining up with TRBD1. Germline values: CDR1 MGHRA, CDR2 YSYEKL. This CDR3 is built from 15 residues. J was trimmed by 4 bases and V by 0 bases; bases with no gene match: 4. This CDR3 reads CASSQEGTGLYEQYV. CDR3 sequence (DNA): TGCGCCAGCAGCCAAGAGGGGACAGGGCTATACGAGCAGTACGTC.

This clone was seen repeatedly, ten times or more. The J gene is TRBJ2-7, the V gene TRBV7-9; D possibly corresponds to TRBD1 (6 bases). The V end was cut by 1 base, the J end by 5 bases, with 12 bases between. This CDR3 is built from 14 residues. Germline CDR1 and CDR2: SEHNR and FQNEAQ (reference sequence). As DNA, the CDR3 is TGTGCCAGCAGCTTAGGGTCAGGGGAAGACGAGCAGTACTTC. Its protein product is CASSLGSGEDEQYF.

In its sample, this clone was seen many times. The chain carries TRBV10-3 and TRBJ2-2; TRBD2 aligns across 14 bases. The CDR3 has 17 amino acids. The V and J ends lost 8 bases and 8 bases, in that order; junction bases with no gene match: 13. CDR1 ENHRY and CDR2 SYGVKD come from the germline V gene. The CDR3 DNA sequence: TGTGCCATCCAGGGGACTAGCGGGAGAGAGGCCGGTGGGGAGCTGTTTTTT. It yields the protein CAIQGTSGREAGGELFF.

This clone occurred many times. Other DNA sequences from this sample encode an identical CDR3 as well. The V and J genes are TRBV5-1 and TRBJ2-7, with 10 positions matching TRBD1. Trimming took 4 bases from V and 2 from J; bases not matched to a gene: 3. The CDR3 length is 14 residues. Germline CDR1 SGHRS, CDR2 YFSETQ. DNA of the CDR3: TGCGCCAGCAGCGAGGGGACAGGGGCCTACGAGCAGTACTTC. It encodes CASSEGTGAYEQYF.

This clone was counted at least ten times. The chain links TRBV10-3 to TRBJ2-1; possibly TRBD2 for D (6 bases). The CDR3 is 13 residues long. Germline CDR1 and CDR2: ENHRY and SYGVKD. V was shortened by 10 bases and J by 3 bases, with 13 bases between the two germline ends. The CDR3 DNA sequence: TGTGCCACCGCCCGGGGAGGCTACAATGAGCAGTTCTTC. Residues: CATARGGYNEQFF.

This clone is termed medium-sized. The chain recombines TRBV10-3 with TRBJ2-3; weak D call: TRBD1 (5 bases). The CDR3 contains 12 residues. Germline V gives CDR1 ENHRY, CDR2 SYGVKD. V lost 8 bases, J lost 0 bases, and 6 bases lay in between. CDR3 in amino acids: CAIGASTDTQYF. The CDR3 coding sequence is TGTGCCATCGGGGCCAGCACAGATACGCAGTATTTT.

To note about this clone: A clone one base away is much larger, so this may be a read error. The gene calls are TRBV12-5 and TRBJ1-1; D not resolved. The CDR3 is 15 amino acids. V was shortened by 7 bases and J by 3 bases, with 18 bases between the two germline ends. Germline CDR1 is LGHNT and CDR2 is FRNRAP. CDR3 coding DNA: TGTGCTAGTGTTCTCAACTCGGGAGCGGACACTGAAGCTTTCTTT. Translating gives CASVLNSGADTEAFF.